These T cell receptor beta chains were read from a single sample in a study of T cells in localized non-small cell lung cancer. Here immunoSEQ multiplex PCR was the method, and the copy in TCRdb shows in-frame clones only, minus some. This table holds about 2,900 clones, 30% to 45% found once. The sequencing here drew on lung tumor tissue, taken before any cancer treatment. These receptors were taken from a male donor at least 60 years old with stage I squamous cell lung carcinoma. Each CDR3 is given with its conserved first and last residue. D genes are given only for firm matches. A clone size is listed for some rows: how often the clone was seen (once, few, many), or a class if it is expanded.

CDR3 protein: CASSYSGQGGQPQHF; CDR3 DNA: TGTGCCAGCAGTTACTCTGGACAGGGTGGACAGCCCCAGCATTTT; D gene: TRBD1; J gene: TRBJ1-5; clone size: .; V gene: TRBV6-8
CDR3 protein: CASSELFVWEQYF; CDR3 DNA: TGTGCCAGCAGTGAATTGTTTGTATGGGAGCAGTACTTC; D gene: .; J gene: TRBJ2-7; clone size: .; V gene: TRBV9
CDR3 protein: CASSTRGEDYNEQFF; CDR3 DNA: TGTGCCAGCAGCACCAGGGGGGAGGACTACAATGAGCAGTTCTTC; D gene: .; J gene: TRBJ2-1; clone size: .; V gene: TRBV11-3
CDR3 protein: CASSPPGQGVDGYTF; CDR3 DNA: TGTGCCAGCAGCCCGCCGGGACAGGGAGTTGATGGCTACACCTTC; D gene: TRBD1; J gene: TRBJ1-2; clone size: .; V gene: TRBV28
CDR3 protein: CASSILLGFSYEQYF; CDR3 DNA: TGTGCCAGTAGTATCCTCCTGGGCTTCAGCTACGAGCAGTACTTC; D gene: .; J gene: TRBJ2-7; clone size: .; V gene: TRBV19
CDR3 protein: CASSFEVRGGSTEAFF; CDR3 DNA: TGTGCCAGCAGTTTTGAGGTTAGGGGGGGTAGCACTGAAGCTTTCTTT; D gene: .; J gene: TRBJ1-1; clone size: .; V gene: TRBV28
CDR3 protein: CASSQGQPNTEAFF; CDR3 DNA: TGTGCCAGCAGCCAGGGACAGCCGAACACTGAAGCTTTCTTT; D gene: TRBD1; J gene: TRBJ1-1; clone size: .; V gene: TRBV6-8
CDR3 protein: CASSTTSGDNEQFF; CDR3 DNA: TGTGCCAGCTCAACGACTAGCGGAGACAATGAGCAGTTCTTC; D gene: TRBD2; J gene: TRBJ2-1; clone size: .; V gene: TRBV18
CDR3 protein: CASRPPGKGGNTIYF; CDR3 DNA: TGTGCCAGCAGACCACCAGGGAAAGGTGGAAACACCATATATTTT; D gene: .; J gene: TRBJ1-3; clone size: medium-sized; V gene: TRBV6-8
CDR3 protein: CASSIGQGPYEQYF; CDR3 DNA: TGTGCCAGCAGCATTGGACAGGGCCCCTACGAGCAGTACTTC; D gene: TRBD1; J gene: TRBJ2-7; clone size: .; V gene: TRBV11-3
CDR3 protein: CASSPGGDEQFF; CDR3 DNA: TGTGCCAGCTCACCGGGGGGGGATGAGCAGTTCTTC; D gene: TRBD2; J gene: TRBJ2-1; clone size: .; V gene: TRBV18
CDR3 protein: CASSMLLGYTEAFF; CDR3 DNA: TGTGCCAGTAGTATGCTTTTGGGGTACACTGAAGCTTTCTTT; D gene: .; J gene: TRBJ1-1; clone size: once; V gene: TRBV19
CDR3 protein: CAWNAAETGETQYF; CDR3 DNA: TGTGCCTGGAATGCGGCAGAGACCGGAGAGACCCAGTACTTC; D gene: .; J gene: TRBJ2-5; clone size: few; V gene: TRBV30
CDR3 protein: CASSYSGTSYEQYF; CDR3 DNA: TGTGCCAGCAGTTACTCTGGAACTTCCTACGAGCAGTACTTC; D gene: .; J gene: TRBJ2-7; clone size: few; V gene: TRBV6-8
CDR3 protein: CASSLTGLGNQPQHF; CDR3 DNA: TGTGCCAGCAGCTTAACGGGACTGGGGAATCAGCCCCAGCATTTT; D gene: .; J gene: TRBJ1-5; clone size: few; V gene: TRBV11-3
CDR3 protein: CASSLGGSGNTIYF; CDR3 DNA: TGTGCCAGCAGCTTGGGGGGTTCCGGAAACACCATATATTTT; D gene: .; J gene: TRBJ1-3; clone size: few; V gene: TRBV11-3
CDR3 protein: CSVASNGTAHNEQFF; CDR3 DNA: TGCAGCGTTGCGTCTAACGGAACTGCCCACAATGAGCAGTTCTTC; D gene: .; J gene: TRBJ2-1; clone size: .; V gene: TRBV29-1
CDR3 protein: CASIDGTGVEQFF; CDR3 DNA: TGTGCCAGCATAGACGGGACAGGGGTTGAGCAGTTCTTC; D gene: TRBD1; J gene: TRBJ2-1; clone size: .; V gene: TRBV6-8
CDR3 protein: CASSRADEDNEQFF; CDR3 DNA: TGTGCCAGTAGTAGGGCGGATGAAGACAATGAGCAGTTCTTC; D gene: .; J gene: TRBJ2-1; clone size: few; V gene: TRBV19
CDR3 protein: CASSDRPGGGNQPQHF; CDR3 DNA: TGTGCCAGCAGCGACAGGCCGGGGGGCGGCAATCAGCCCCAGCATTTT; D gene: .; J gene: TRBJ1-5; clone size: .; V gene: TRBV28
CDR3 protein: CASSMRLAGPYNEQFF; CDR3 DNA: TGTGCCAGTAGTATGAGACTAGCGGGACCCTACAATGAGCAGTTCTTC; D gene: TRBD2; J gene: TRBJ2-1; clone size: .; V gene: TRBV19
CDR3 protein: CASSLVPRGDQETQYF; CDR3 DNA: TGCGCCAGCAGCTTGGTTCCCAGGGGGGACCAAGAGACCCAGTACTTC; D gene: .; J gene: TRBJ2-5; clone size: .; V gene: TRBV5-1
CDR3 protein: CASSRGLGKGTDTQYF; CDR3 DNA: TGCGCCAGCAGCCGAGGACTAGGCAAAGGCACAGATACGCAGTATTTT; D gene: TRBD2; J gene: TRBJ2-3; clone size: few; V gene: TRBV4-1
CDR3 protein: CASSWLAPDTNYEQYF; CDR3 DNA: TGTGCCAGCAGTTGGCTAGCGCCAGATACCAACTACGAGCAGTACTTC; D gene: .; J gene: TRBJ2-7; clone size: .; V gene: TRBV6-8
CDR3 protein: CASGLGRPPAEQYF; CDR3 DNA: TGTGCCAGCGGGTTAGGTAGGCCTCCCGCCGAGCAGTACTTC; D gene: .; J gene: TRBJ2-7; clone size: few; V gene: TRBV6-8
CDR3 protein: CATSRDRAGEETQYF; CDR3 DNA: TGTGCCACCAGCAGAGATCGGGCAGGGGAAGAGACCCAGTACTTC; D gene: .; J gene: TRBJ2-5; clone size: .; V gene: TRBV15
CDR3 protein: CATSGWATGNQPQHF; CDR3 DNA: TGTGCCACTAGCGGGTGGGCCACTGGCAATCAGCCCCAGCATTTT; D gene: .; J gene: TRBJ1-5; clone size: once; V gene: TRBV15